These T cell receptor beta chains were read from a single sample in a study of identical twins. TCRdb reprocessed the 5' RACE reads via MiXCR and lists one record per CDR3 protein. The sample shows 430,000 or so distinct CDR3 sequences, about 24% of them seen only once. These sequences were also reported in another study, on T cells expressing NK-cell markers.

Sequencing input: CD4+ T cells sorted from blood. The origin of the receptors is a woman aged 18-29 years in good health. The CDR3 runs from the conserved cysteine through the conserved F or W. D genes are given only for firm matches. Some rows have no size entry. The others give once, few or many, or a class for an expanded clone.

D: NA; V: TRBV20-1; size: few; J: TRBJ1-2; length: 12; DNA: TGCAGTGCCCCAACCCGAAAGGGTGGCTACACCTTC; CDR3: CSAPTRKGGYTF
D: TRBD1; V: TRBV7-4; size: NA; J: TRBJ2-7; length: 15; DNA: TGTGCCAGCAGCTTCGGACAGGCGGTCGGCGACGAGCAGTACTTC; CDR3: CASSFGQAVGDEQYF
D: NA; V: TRBV7-9; size: few; J: TRBJ2-5; length: 14; DNA: TGTGCCAGCAGCTTTAGGGGTTTACAAGAGACCCAGTACTTC; CDR3: CASSFRGLQETQYF
D: NA; V: TRBV5-5; size: few; J: TRBJ1-1; length: 14; DNA: TGTGCCAGCAGCTTGATCCTCAGGAAAACTGAAGCTTTCTTT; CDR3: CASSLILRKTEAFF
D: NA; V: TRBV6-1; size: NA; J: TRBJ2-1; length: 16; DNA: TGTGCCAGCAGCAAAACAGGGATCATGGTGGACAATGAGCAGTTCTTC; CDR3: CASSKTGIMVDNEQFF
D: TRBD1; V: TRBV10-1; size: NA; J: TRBJ1-3; length: 15; DNA: TGCGCCGGGACGGCGGGACAGGGTTTAGTGAACACCATATATTTT; CDR3: CAGTAGQGLVNTIYF
D: TRBD1; V: TRBV12-3/TRBV12-4; size: few; J: TRBJ1-5; length: 13; DNA: TGTGCCAGCAGTCTCCAAGGGGACAGGCCCCAGCATTTT; CDR3: CASSLQGDRPQHF
D: TRBD1; V: TRBV29-1; size: NA; J: TRBJ2-3; length: 14; DNA: TGCAGCGTTGATCTAGGACAGGGAGGTGGTACGCAGTATTTT; CDR3: CSVDLGQGGGTQYF
D: TRBD1; V: TRBV20-1; size: NA; J: TRBJ2-3; length: 15; DNA: TGCAGTGCTAGGGCAGGGGGCAGTGGATCGGATACGCAGTATTTT; CDR3: CSARAGGSGSDTQYF
D: TRBD2; V: TRBV12-3/TRBV12-4; size: few; J: TRBJ2-3; length: 15; DNA: TGTGCCACCGACCCGGGCGGGAGGGGGGGAGATACGCAGTATTTT; CDR3: CATDPGGRGGDTQYF
D: NA; V: TRBV20-1; size: NA; J: TRBJ2-5; length: 14; DNA: TGCAGTGCCACGCGAGACCCACACCAAGAGACCCAGTACTTC; CDR3: CSATRDPHQETQYF
D: NA; V: TRBV3-1; size: few; J: TRBJ1-1; length: 12; DNA: TGTGCCAGCAGCCTACGGACTCAAGAAGCTTTCTTT; CDR3: CASSLRTQEAFF
D: NA; V: TRBV18; size: NA; J: TRBJ2-7; length: 13; DNA: TGTGCCAGCTCACCACCAGGAATCTACGAGCAGTACTTC; CDR3: CASSPPGIYEQYF
D: NA; V: TRBV15; size: NA; J: TRBJ2-3; length: 14; DNA: TGTGCCACCAGAGGGGTCCAGTTCACAGATACGCAGTATTTT; CDR3: CATRGVQFTDTQYF
D: TRBD2; V: TRBV5-1; size: few; J: TRBJ2-5; length: 16; DNA: TGCGCCAGCAGCCCCAAGGGTAGCGGGGAACGAGAGACCCAGTACTTC; CDR3: CASSPKGSGERETQYF
D: TRBD2; V: TRBV7-9; size: NA; J: TRBJ2-1; length: 11; DNA: TGTGCCAGCAGCCCGGGACTAACGCAGTTCTTC; CDR3: CASSPGLTQFF
D: NA; V: TRBV5-5; size: NA; J: TRBJ1-2; length: 16; DNA: TGTGCCAGCAGCTACCAAGTCGGAGCCGCTAACTATGGCTACACCTTC; CDR3: CASSYQVGAANYGYTF
D: TRBD1; V: TRBV7-2; size: NA; J: TRBJ2-5; length: 12; DNA: TGTGCCAGCAGTACAGGGGTAGAGACCCAGTACTTC; CDR3: CASSTGVETQYF
D: NA; V: TRBV7-2; size: few; J: TRBJ1-2; length: 17; DNA: TGTGCCAGCAGCCCAGCCTCACGGGACGTCGGGGACTATGGCTACACCTTC; CDR3: CASSPASRDVGDYGYTF
D: NA; V: TRBV5-1; size: few; J: TRBJ1-2; length: 13; DNA: TGCGCCAGCAGCTTCGGCGGAAACTATGGCTACACCTTC; CDR3: CASSFGGNYGYTF
D: TRBD2; V: TRBV12-3/TRBV12-4; size: few; J: TRBJ2-1; length: 15; DNA: TGTGCCAGCAGTTGGGTTAGCGGGAGCTACAATGAGCAGTTCTTC; CDR3: CASSWVSGSYNEQFF
D: NA; V: TRBV6-5; size: NA; J: TRBJ2-1; length: 15; DNA: TGTGCCAGCAGTTACTCGGGGGAGTTTAGTAATGAGCAGTTCTTC; CDR3: CASSYSGEFSNEQFF
D: NA; V: TRBV5-1; size: once; J: TRBJ2-5; length: 13; DNA: TGCGCCAGCAGTCGGGACGATCAAGAGACCCAGTACTTC; CDR3: CASSRDDQETQYF
D: TRBD2; V: TRBV3-1; size: NA; J: TRBJ2-7; length: 15; DNA: TGTGCCAGCAGCACGGCCGGGGGGGGCTTCAACGAGCAGTACTTC; CDR3: CASSTAGGGFNEQYF
D: NA; V: TRBV9; size: few; J: TRBJ1-1; length: 14; DNA: TGTGCCAGCAGCCCCCGGACCCGCGGGACTGAAGCTTTCTTT; CDR3: CASSPRTRGTEAFF
D: NA; V: TRBV20-1; size: few; J: TRBJ1-6; length: 13; DNA: TGCAGTGCGGGGCCCCTTAATAATTCACCCCTCCACTTT; CDR3: CSAGPLNNSPLHF
D: NA; V: TRBV6-2/TRBV6-3; size: NA; J: TRBJ2-7; length: 12; DNA: TGTGCCAGCAGTTCCCGGCAGGACGAGCAGTACTTC; CDR3: CASSSRQDEQYF
D: NA; V: TRBV29-1; size: NA; J: TRBJ2-7; length: 17; DNA: TGCAGCGTTGAAGATCATAACAGGGTGGGGCCCGACTACGAGCAGTACTTC; CDR3: CSVEDHNRVGPDYEQYF
D: TRBD2; V: TRBV5-1; size: NA; J: TRBJ2-1; length: 16; DNA: TGCGCCAGCAGTTACGCCGGGACTAGCGCTTACAATGAGCAGTTCTTC; CDR3: CASSYAGTSAYNEQFF
D: NA; V: TRBV3-1; size: few; J: TRBJ1-1; length: 13; DNA: TGTGCCAGCAGCCAAGTGGGCCTCACTGAAGCTTTCTTT; CDR3: CASSQVGLTEAFF
D: TRBD1; V: TRBV15; size: few; J: TRBJ2-4; length: 15; DNA: TGTGCCACCAGCAGGACCGGGACAGGGGGAAGGATTCCGTACTTC; CDR3: CATSRTGTGGRIPYF
D: NA; V: TRBV12-3/TRBV12-4; size: NA; J: TRBJ2-3; length: 14; DNA: TGTGCCAGCGGTCGAGCGGGCCCCACAGATACGCAGTATTTT; CDR3: CASGRAGPTDTQYF